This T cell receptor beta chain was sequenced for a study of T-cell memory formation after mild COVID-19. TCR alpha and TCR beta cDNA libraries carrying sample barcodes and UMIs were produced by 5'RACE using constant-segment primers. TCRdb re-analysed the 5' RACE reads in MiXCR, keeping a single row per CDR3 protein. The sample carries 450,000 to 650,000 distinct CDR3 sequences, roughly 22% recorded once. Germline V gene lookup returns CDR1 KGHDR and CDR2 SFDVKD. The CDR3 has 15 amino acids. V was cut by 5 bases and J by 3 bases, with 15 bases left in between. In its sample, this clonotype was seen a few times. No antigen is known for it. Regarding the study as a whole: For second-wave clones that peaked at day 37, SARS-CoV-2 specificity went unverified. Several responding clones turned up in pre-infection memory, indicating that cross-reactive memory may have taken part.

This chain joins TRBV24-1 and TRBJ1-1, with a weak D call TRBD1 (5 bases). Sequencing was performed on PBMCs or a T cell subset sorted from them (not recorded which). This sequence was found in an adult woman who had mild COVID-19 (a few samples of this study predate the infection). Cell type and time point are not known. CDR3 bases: TGTGCCACCAGTGCAGGGACGATGTGGGACACTGAAGCTTTCTTT. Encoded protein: CATSAGTMWDTEAFF.